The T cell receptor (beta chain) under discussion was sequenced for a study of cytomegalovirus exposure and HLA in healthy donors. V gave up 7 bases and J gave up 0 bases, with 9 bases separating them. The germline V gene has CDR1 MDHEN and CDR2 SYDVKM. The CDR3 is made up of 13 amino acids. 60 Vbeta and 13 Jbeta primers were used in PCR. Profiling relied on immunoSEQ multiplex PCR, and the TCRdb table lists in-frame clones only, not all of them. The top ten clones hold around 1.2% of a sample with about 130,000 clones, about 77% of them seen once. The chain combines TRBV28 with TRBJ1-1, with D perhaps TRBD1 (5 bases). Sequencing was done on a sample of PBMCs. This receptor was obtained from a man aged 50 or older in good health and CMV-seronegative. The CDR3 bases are TGTGCCAGCATGGAGGGACTGAACACTGAAGCTTTCTTT. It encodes CASMEGLNTEAFF.